These 20 T cell receptor beta chains were sequenced from one sample in a study of cytomegalovirus exposure and HLA in healthy donors. 60 Vbeta and 13 Jbeta primers were used in PCR. Method: immunoSEQ multiplex PCR; TCRdb's copy keeps in-frame clones and lacks some. This sample's clone table lists 65,000 to 90,000 clones. Sequenced sample: PBMCs. The receptors stem from a female donor in good health and CMV-seropositive.

A word on this clone: One end of the junction is discordant with germline, which a read error may explain. This chain uses TRBV29-1 with TRBJ2-3; 9 nucleotides line up with TRBD2. Per the germline V gene, CDR1 is SQVTM and CDR2 is ANQGSEA. The CDR3 has 14 amino acids. The CDR3 coding sequence is TGCAGCGTTGACGGCGGGAGGGCCGCAGATAAGCAGTATTTT. Translating gives CSVDGGRAADKQYF.

The chain carries TRBV11-3 and TRBJ2-5; 8 bases align to TRBD2. Germline V gives CDR1 SGHNT, CDR2 YENEEA. The V segment lost 5 bases and the J segment 4 bases; nucleotides outside the gene matches: 9. The CDR3 runs to 15 residues. DNA of the CDR3: TGTGCCAGCAGCACCCGCAGCGGGAGCGCAGAGACCCAGTACTTC. It encodes CASSTRSGSAETQYF.

This rearrangement joins TRBV2 to TRBJ1-5, with a weak D call TRBD1 (5 bases). Germline V gene sequence: CDR1 SNHLY, CDR2 FYNNEI. CDR3 length equals 12 residues. Trimming took 6 bases from V and 10 from J, leaving 13 bases between them. The CDR3 is CASSADQGPQHF. The CDR3 coding sequence is TGTGCCAGCAGCGCTGATCAGGGTCCCCAGCATTTT.

The gene calls are TRBV7-9 and TRBJ2-7; no firm D call. Trimming removed 4 bases from V and 7 bases from J, with 8 bases in between. The CDR3 covers 11 residues. CDR1 and CDR2 from the germline V gene are SEHNR and FQNEAQ (reference sequence). CDR3 sequence: CASSSFGEQYF. CDR3 sequence (DNA): TGTGCCAGCAGCTCCTTCGGGGAGCAGTACTTC.

The chain is built from TRBV5-3 and TRBJ2-7; possibly TRBD2 for D (7 bases). TRBV5-3 is labeled an ORF, and its function is uncertain. Trimming removed 0 bases from V and 3 bases from J, with 19 bases in between. This CDR3 comprises 17 residues. The CDR3 coding sequence is TGTGCCAGAAGCTTGGGGGCGGGGGACAAGACGATCTACGAGCAGTACTTC. Amino acids: CARSLGAGDKTIYEQYF.

The gene calls are TRBV19 and TRBJ2-2, with a weak D call TRBD2 (6 bases). Between the trimmed V and J ends, which lost 8 bases and 4 bases, there was a span of 17 bases. Germline-derived CDR1 and CDR2 are LNHDA and SQIVND (reference sequence). This CDR3 contains 15 residues. The CDR3 nucleotides read TGTGCCAGTGCGACCGGGAGACTACCCACCGGGGAGCTGTTTTTT. It encodes CASATGRLPTGELFF.

The chain carries TRBV4-2 and TRBJ2-2; D gene ambiguous. Deletions cut 2 bases from V and 5 bases from J, with 12 bases between. The CDR3 loop spans 15 amino acids. Germline V gene data show CDR1 as LGHNA and CDR2 as YNFKEQ. CDR3 sequence: CASSQTTLLTGELFF. The CDR3 DNA reads as TGTGCCAGCAGCCAAACTACTTTATTAACCGGGGAGCTGTTTTTT.

J is TRBJ1-5 and V is TRBV19, with D unresolved. The CDR3 runs to 15 residues. Trimming stripped 5 bases from V and 1 base from J, with 12 bases between. The germline V gene has CDR1 LNHDA and CDR2 SQIVND (reference sequence). The CDR3 is CASSSTVRSNQPQHF. The CDR3 DNA reads as TGTGCCAGTAGTTCCACCGTTCGGAGCAATCAGCCCCAGCATTTT.

The V call is TRBV6-5, the J call TRBJ2-2, with 12 bases aligning to TRBD2. The CDR3 is 15 amino acids. V shed 5 bases, J shed 6 bases, and the junction held 4 bases outside the gene matches. The germline gives CDR1 MNHEY, CDR2 SVGAGI. CDR3 sequence reads: CASSRLAGESGELFF. Here the CDR3 DNA reads TGTGCCAGCAGTAGACTAGCGGGAGAATCCGGGGAGCTGTTTTTT.

The chain carries TRBV23-1 and TRBJ1-2, with D possibly being TRBD1 (6 bases). TRBV23-1 qualifies as an ORF whose function is uncertain. Trimming took off 5 bases at V and 7 bases at J, with 17 bases between the two ends. The CDR3 covers 14 residues. The CDR3, as DNA: TGCGCCAGCAGTTTGTCACAGGGTAGTTGTGGCTACACCTTC. It is translated as CASSLSQGSCGYTF.

The chain recombines TRBV2 with TRBJ1-4, with 7 bases lining up with TRBD1. The CDR3 sequence is 14 residues long. Germline V CDR1 and CDR2: SNHLY, FYNNEI. V lost 1 base to trimming and J lost 7 bases; unmatched junction nucleotides: 3. CDR3 protein: CASSEDRGGEKLFF. The CDR3 coding sequence is TGTGCCAGCAGTGAAGACAGGGGAGGTGAAAAACTGTTTTTT.

The chain is built from TRBV7-9 and TRBJ2-7; 9 bases line up with TRBD1. The CDR3 covers 15 residues. Trimming took 5 bases from V and 5 from J; bases not matched to a gene: 10. Germline V gives CDR1 SEHNR, CDR2 FQNEAQ (reference sequence). CDR3 nucleotides: TGTGCCAGCAGCCCCCCTGGGACAGGGTACAACGAGCAGTACTTC. This gives the protein CASSPPGTGYNEQYF. The full variable domain, its missing parts supplied by reference TRBV7-9 and TRBJ2-7, is DTGVSQNPRHKITKRGQNVTFRCDPISEHNRLYWYRQTLGQGPEFLTYFQNEAQLEKSRLLSDRFSAERPKGSFSTLEIQRTEQGDSAMYLCASSPPGTGYNEQYFGPGTRLTVT.

The chain joins TRBV19 to TRBJ1-5, with a possible D match to TRBD1 (6 bases). V shed 9 bases and J shed 9 bases, with 15 bases lying between them. From germline, CDR1 is LNHDA and CDR2 SQIVND (reference sequence). The CDR3 spans 12 residues. CDR3 nucleotides: TGTGCCAGCAAGGTAGGGGGTCGGCCCCAGCATTTT. This gives the protein CASKVGGRPQHF.

The chain is built from TRBV7-2 and TRBJ1-5; D uncertain. The V end lost 5 bases, the J end lost 4 bases, and 6 bases lay between the germline ends. There are 12 residues in the CDR3. CDR1 and CDR2 (germline): SGHTA, FQGNSA. The CDR3 spells CASSVQNQPQHF. The DNA for the CDR3 is TGTGCCAGCAGCGTACAGAATCAGCCCCAGCATTTT.

V usage is TRBV18 and J usage is TRBJ2-3; 7 nucleotides agree with TRBD2. The CDR3 is 16 amino acids. Trimming took 5 bases from V and 0 from J; bases not matched to a gene: 8. Germline V gene sequence: CDR1 KGHSH, CDR2 LQKENI. The CDR3 DNA reads as TGTGCCAGCTCAAGTCTACTAGCGAGTAGCACAGATACGCAGTATTTT. Translating gives CASSSLLASSTDTQYF. The entire variable domain, with the rest obtained from reference TRBV18 and TRBJ2-3, is as follows: NAGVMQNPRHLVRRRGQEARLRCSPMKGHSHVYWYRQLPEEGLKFMVYLQKENIIDESGMPKERFSAEFPKEGPSILRIQQVVRGDSAAYFCASSSLLASSTDTQYFGPGTRLTVL.

Comments on this clone: One end of the junction does not line up with germline, which may come from a read error. CDR3 DNA: TGTGCCAGCAGTCCCCCCGGTAGGGGGACAGGCTTCTTC. Translation: CASSPPGRGTGFF. The chain carries TRBV28 and TRBJ2-7; 8 bases align to TRBD1. Germline-derived CDR1 and CDR2 are MDHEN and SYDVKM. This CDR3 has 13 amino acids.

The chain joins TRBV4-3 to TRBJ1-1; 7 bases are a match to TRBD1. The CDR3 totals 15 residues. V was pared by 0 bases and J by 4 bases, with 5 bases of the junction left unmatched. Germline V gives CDR1 LGHNA, CDR2 YSLEER. The CDR3: CASSQEGTVGTEAFF. CDR3 bases: TGCGCCAGCAGCCAAGAAGGGACAGTGGGCACTGAAGCTTTCTTT.

The chain employs TRBV29-1 and TRBJ2-2; D remains unclear. The CDR3 contains 14 residues. The V end lost 2 bases, the J end lost 6 bases, and 13 bases lay between the germline ends. Looked up from germline, CDR1 is SQVTM and CDR2 is ANQGSEA. In DNA form, the CDR3 reads TGCAGCGTTGAAAATCAGGTGCGCGCCGGGGAGCTGTTTTTT. Its protein product is CSVENQVRAGELFF.

The J gene is TRBJ1-1, the V gene TRBV10-3, with a tentative D call TRBD1 (5 bases). This CDR3 region has 14 residues. V gave up 3 bases and J gave up 4 bases, with 12 bases separating them. CDR1 is ENHRY and CDR2 is SYGVKD in the germline V gene. CDR3: CAISDPGRATEAFF. The CDR3 coding sequence is TGTGCCATCAGTGACCCGGGCAGGGCCACTGAAGCTTTCTTT.

V is TRBV18 and J is TRBJ2-5, with a tentative D call TRBD1 (6 bases). This CDR3 has 15 residues. V dropped 4 bases and J dropped 2 bases, with 14 bases sitting between them. Per germline, CDR1 KGHSH and CDR2 LQKENI. This chain's CDR3 is CASSRDQGQQETQYF. Here the CDR3 DNA reads TGTGCCAGCTCACGAGACCAGGGGCAGCAAGAGACCCAGTACTTC.